These 4 T cell receptor beta chains originate from one sample sequenced in a study of Ad26.COV2.S vaccination and SARS-CoV-2 variants. This table comes from immunoSEQ multiplex PCR, and its TCRdb copy is limited to in-frame clones, with some not included. The sample consists of roughly 150,000 clones, roughly 85% of them appearing once. Source: peripheral blood, taken after recovery from COVID-19. The receptors were sampled from a human donor who had recovered from COVID-19.

The chain employs TRBV27 and TRBJ2-1; TRBD2 might be the D (5 bases). This CDR3 region has 12 residues. Germline CDR1 and CDR2: MNHEY and SMNVEV (reference sequence). V was pared by 10 bases and J by 2 bases, with 9 bases between. CDR3 amino acids: CATGLAYNEQFF. In DNA form, the CDR3 reads TGTGCCACCGGACTCGCCTACAATGAGCAGTTCTTC.

This chain links TRBV28 with TRBJ1-5; TRBD1 is a possible D gene (6 bases). Trimming took 1 base from V and 9 from J, leaving 13 bases between them. Germline assignment: CDR1 MDHEN and CDR2 SYDVKM. The CDR3 loop spans 14 amino acids. CDR3 nucleotides: TGTGCCAGCAGTTTATCCCGGGACACCTGGCCCCAGCATTTT. Translated, it gives CASSLSRDTWPQHF.

The chain carries TRBV10-1 and TRBJ1-2, with 9 bases that match TRBD1. V was clipped by 3 bases and J by 6 bases; unmatched bases: 11. Germline CDR1 and CDR2: WNHNN and SYGVQD (reference sequence). The CDR3 extends over 16 amino acids. The CDR3 protein is CASSEVGDRVTHGYTF. Written as DNA, the CDR3 is TGCGCCAGCAGTGAAGTAGGGGACAGGGTAACTCATGGCTACACCTTC.

This clone has more than one count but fewer than ten. The rearrangement joins TRBV19 to TRBJ1-3, with a possible D match to TRBD1 (5 bases). The CDR3 extends over 15 amino acids. Germline V gene sequence: CDR1 LNHDA, CDR2 SQIVND (reference sequence). Trimming left V 4 bases short and J 1 base short, with 11 bases between. This chain's CDR3 is CASSSDRLSGNTIYF. The CDR3 DNA reads TGTGCCAGTAGTAGTGACAGATTGTCTGGAAACACCATATATTTT.